The sequence of this T cell receptor (beta chain) was determined in a study of T-cell reconstitution after alpha-beta-depleted transplantation in children. The V and J ends lost 0 bases and 7 bases respectively, with 15 bases between them. The germline gives CDR1 LGHNA, CDR2 YSLEER. The CDR3 covers 15 residues. Molecular barcoding with unique molecular identifiers was used for the TCRbeta library. TCRdb reanalysed the PCR reads using MiXCR and keeps one entry per CDR3 protein. Seen here are 440,000 or so distinct CDR3 sequences, roughly 43% observed once, and the top ten hold roughly 27%. This clonotype has just a few counts.

The clonotype comes from a girl aged 2 to 10 with aplastic anemia, due to receive a stem cell transplant. The chain is built from TRBV4-3 and TRBJ1-1; D ambiguous. The sample consisted of PBMCs, taken before TCRalphabeta/CD19-depleted stem cell transplant. CDR3 coding DNA: TGCGCCAGCAGCCAAGATCAGAACGGACGGAATGAAGCTTTCTTT. This encodes CASSQDQNGRNEAFF.